This record looks at one T cell receptor (beta chain) sequence and its context. The data derive from a study of control samples from healthy donors and cancer patients. The repertoire was sequenced with immunoSEQ multiplex PCR; TCRdb's copy has only in-frame clones and lacks some. The data hold just over 80,000 clones, with about 90% observed a single time. Germline V gives CDR1 LNHDA, CDR2 SQIVND (reference sequence). This CDR3 is built from 13 residues. The V end was cut by 5 bases, the J end by 4 bases, with 11 bases between. The genes are TRBV19 and TRBJ1-1; D might be TRBD1 (6 bases). This sequence originates from a man aged 45-65 years in good health. The sequenced material came from blood. CDR3 sequence reads: CASSPQGFTEAFF. The CDR3 DNA is TGTGCCAGTAGTCCTCAGGGGTTCACTGAAGCTTTCTTT.